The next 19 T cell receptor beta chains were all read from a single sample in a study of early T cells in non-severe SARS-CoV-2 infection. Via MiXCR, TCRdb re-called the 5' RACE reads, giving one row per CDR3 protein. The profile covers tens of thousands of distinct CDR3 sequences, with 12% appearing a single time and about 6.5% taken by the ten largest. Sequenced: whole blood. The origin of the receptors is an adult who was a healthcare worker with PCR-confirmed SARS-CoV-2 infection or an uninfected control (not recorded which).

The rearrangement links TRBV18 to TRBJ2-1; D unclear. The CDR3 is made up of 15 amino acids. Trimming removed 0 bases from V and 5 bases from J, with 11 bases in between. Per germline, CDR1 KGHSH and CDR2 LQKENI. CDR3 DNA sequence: TGTGCCAGCTCACCACCGGGTCAGAACCACAATGAGCAGTTCTTC. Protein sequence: CASSPPGQNHNEQFF.

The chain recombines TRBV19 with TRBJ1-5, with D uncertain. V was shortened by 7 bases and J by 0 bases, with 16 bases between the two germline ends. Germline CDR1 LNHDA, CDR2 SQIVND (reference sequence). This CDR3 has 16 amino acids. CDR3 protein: CASTNRGSYSNQPQHF. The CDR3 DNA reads TGTGCCAGTACCAACCGCGGCAGCTATAGCAATCAGCCCCAGCATTTT.

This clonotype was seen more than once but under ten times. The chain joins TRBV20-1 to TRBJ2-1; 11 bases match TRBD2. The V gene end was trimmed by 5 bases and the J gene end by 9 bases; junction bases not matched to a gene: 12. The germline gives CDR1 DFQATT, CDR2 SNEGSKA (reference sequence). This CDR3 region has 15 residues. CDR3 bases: TGCAGTGCTGCCCGACTAGCGGGGAGAGTTGGTGAGCAGTTCTTC. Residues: CSAARLAGRVGEQFF.

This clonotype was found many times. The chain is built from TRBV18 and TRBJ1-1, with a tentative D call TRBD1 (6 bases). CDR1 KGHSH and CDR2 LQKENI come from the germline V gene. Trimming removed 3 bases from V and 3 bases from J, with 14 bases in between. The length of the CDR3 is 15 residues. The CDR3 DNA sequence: TGTGCCAGCTCACCGGGAGGGGGAGGAGACACTGAAGCTTTCTTT. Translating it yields CASSPGGGGDTEAFF.

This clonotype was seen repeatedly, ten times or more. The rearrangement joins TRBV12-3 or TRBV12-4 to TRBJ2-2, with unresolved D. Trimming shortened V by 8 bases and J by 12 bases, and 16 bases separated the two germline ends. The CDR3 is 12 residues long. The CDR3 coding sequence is TGTGCCAGCTCGCCGAACGGTGGGAAGCTGTTTTTT. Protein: CASSPNGGKLFF.

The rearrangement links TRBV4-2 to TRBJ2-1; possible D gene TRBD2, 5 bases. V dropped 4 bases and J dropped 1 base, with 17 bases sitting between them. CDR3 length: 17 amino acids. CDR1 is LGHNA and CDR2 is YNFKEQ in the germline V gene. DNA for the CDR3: TGTGCCAGCAGCCCAGAGGGTTGGAGCGAATCCTACAATGAGCAGTTCTTC. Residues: CASSPEGWSESYNEQFF.

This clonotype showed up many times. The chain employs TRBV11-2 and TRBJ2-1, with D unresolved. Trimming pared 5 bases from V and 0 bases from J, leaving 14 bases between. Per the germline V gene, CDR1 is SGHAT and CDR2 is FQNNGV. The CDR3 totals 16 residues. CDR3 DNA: TGTGCCAGCAGCCTATCGACTGTGAGCTCCTACAATGAGCAGTTCTTC. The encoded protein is CASSLSTVSSYNEQFF.

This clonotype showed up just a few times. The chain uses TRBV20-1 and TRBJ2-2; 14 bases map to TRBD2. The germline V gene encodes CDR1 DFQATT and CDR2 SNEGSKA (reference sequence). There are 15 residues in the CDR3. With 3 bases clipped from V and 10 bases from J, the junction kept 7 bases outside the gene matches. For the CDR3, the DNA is TGCAGTGCTAGTCCGGGACTAGCGGGAGTTGTGGAGCTGTTTTTT. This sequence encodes CSASPGLAGVVELFF.

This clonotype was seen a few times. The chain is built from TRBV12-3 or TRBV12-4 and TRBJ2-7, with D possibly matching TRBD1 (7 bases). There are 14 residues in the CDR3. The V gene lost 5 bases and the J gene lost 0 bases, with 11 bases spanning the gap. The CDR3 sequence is CASSRQGGSYEQYF. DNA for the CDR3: TGTGCCAGCAGTCGACAGGGAGGCTCCTACGAGCAGTACTTC.

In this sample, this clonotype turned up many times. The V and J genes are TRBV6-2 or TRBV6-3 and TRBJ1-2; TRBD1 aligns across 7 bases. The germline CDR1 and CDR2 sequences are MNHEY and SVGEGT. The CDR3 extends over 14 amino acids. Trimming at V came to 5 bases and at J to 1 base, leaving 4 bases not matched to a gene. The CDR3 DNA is TGTGCCAGCAGTCACCGGGACAGTAACTATGGCTACACCTTC. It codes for CASSHRDSNYGYTF.

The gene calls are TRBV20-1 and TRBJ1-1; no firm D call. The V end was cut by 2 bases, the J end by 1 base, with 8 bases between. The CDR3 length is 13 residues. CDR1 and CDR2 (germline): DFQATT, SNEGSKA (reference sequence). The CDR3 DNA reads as TGCAGTGCTAGAACCCCGGCGAACACTGAAGCTTTCTTT. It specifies CSARTPANTEAFF.

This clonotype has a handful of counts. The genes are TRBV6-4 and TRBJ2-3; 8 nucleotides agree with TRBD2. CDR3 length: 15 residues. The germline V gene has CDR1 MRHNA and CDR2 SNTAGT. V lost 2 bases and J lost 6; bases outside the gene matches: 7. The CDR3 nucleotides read TGTGCCAGCAGTGACAACGGGAGGGCCGGCGATACGCAGTATTTT. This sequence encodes CASSDNGRAGDTQYF.

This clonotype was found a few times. The CDR3 DNA reads TGCGCCAGCAGCCTGGGACAGGGGGCGAGGGAGCTGTTTTTT. Protein sequence: CASSLGQGARELFF. The chain carries TRBV4-3 and TRBJ2-2, with TRBD1 matching over 12 bases. With 4 bases clipped from V and 9 bases from J, the junction kept 3 bases outside the gene matches. The CDR3 contains 14 residues. Germline V gives CDR1 LGHNA, CDR2 YSLEER.

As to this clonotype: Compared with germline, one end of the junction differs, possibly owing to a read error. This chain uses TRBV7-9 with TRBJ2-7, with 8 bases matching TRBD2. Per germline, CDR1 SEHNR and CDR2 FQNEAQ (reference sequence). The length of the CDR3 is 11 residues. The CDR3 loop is CAISGAYKQYF. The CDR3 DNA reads TGTGCCATTAGCGGGGCCTACAAGCAGTACTTC.

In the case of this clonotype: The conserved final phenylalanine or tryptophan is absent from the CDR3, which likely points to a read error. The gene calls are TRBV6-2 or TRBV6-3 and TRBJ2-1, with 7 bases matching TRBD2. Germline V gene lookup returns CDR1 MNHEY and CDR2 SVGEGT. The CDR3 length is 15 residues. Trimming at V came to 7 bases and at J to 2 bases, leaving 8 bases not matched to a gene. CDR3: CASIRAGVAYNEQFL. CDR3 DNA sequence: TGTGCCAGCATCCGGGCGGGAGTGGCCTACAATGAGCAGTTCCTC.

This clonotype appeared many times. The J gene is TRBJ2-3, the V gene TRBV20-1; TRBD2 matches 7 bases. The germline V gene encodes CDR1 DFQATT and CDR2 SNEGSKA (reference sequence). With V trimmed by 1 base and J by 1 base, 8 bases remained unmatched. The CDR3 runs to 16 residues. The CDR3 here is CSARGETSRGTDTQYF. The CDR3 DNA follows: TGCAGTGCTAGAGGCGAGACTAGCAGGGGCACAGATACGCAGTATTTT.

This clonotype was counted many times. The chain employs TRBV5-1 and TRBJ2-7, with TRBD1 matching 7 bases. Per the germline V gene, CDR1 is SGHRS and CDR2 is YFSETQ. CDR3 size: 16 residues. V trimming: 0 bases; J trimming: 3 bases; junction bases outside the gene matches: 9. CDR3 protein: CASSLATGSFVYEQYF. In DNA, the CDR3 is TGCGCCAGCAGCTTGGCGACAGGGTCATTTGTCTACGAGCAGTACTTC.

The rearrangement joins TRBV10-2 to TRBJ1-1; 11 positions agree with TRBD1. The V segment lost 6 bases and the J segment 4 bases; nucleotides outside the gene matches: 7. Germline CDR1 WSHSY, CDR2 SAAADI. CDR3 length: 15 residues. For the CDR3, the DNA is TGCGCCAGCAGGGACTACGGGACAGGGGGCACTGAAGCTTTCTTT. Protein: CASRDYGTGGTEAFF.

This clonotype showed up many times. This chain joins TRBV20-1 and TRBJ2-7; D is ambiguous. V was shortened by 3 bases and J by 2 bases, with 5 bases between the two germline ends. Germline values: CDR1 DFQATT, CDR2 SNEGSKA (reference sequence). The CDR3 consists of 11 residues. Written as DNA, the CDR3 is TGCAGTGCTAGGGCCGCCTACGAGCAGTACTTC. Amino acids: CSARAAYEQYF.